Sequencing of this T cell receptor (beta chain) was carried out in a study of blood T cell repertoires in COVID-19. Whole-study context: The cDNA or gDNA used as material had been derived from T cells, B-cell-depleted T cells, or PBMCs.

Recruitment covered 25 or so US areas and drew participants whose ages spanned about 18 to 95 years. Cohort 3 recovered donors had two negative PCRs, clearance, or symptom resolution. CDR1 is MNHEY and CDR2 is SMNVEV in the germline V gene (reference sequence). The V and J ends lost 8 bases and 4 bases, in that order; junction bases with no gene match: 7. This CDR3 has 14 amino acids. Study processing details: Estimation of nucleated cell counts was performed using reference gene primer amplification. The repertoire was sequenced with immunoSEQ multiplex PCR; TCRdb's copy has only in-frame clones and lacks some. V and J calls and clone size are as listed in that table; D and trimming were resolved from the DNA. The top ten clones hold around 2.1% of a sample with roughly 200,000 clones, roughly 87% of them seen once.

V is TRBV27 and J is TRBJ1-2; 10 nucleotides align to TRBD1. The TCR was taken from a woman in her twenties or thirties who had recovered from COVID-19. Sequenced material: PBMCs or T cells enriched from blood (not recorded which). The CDR3 spells CASGTGTGVYGYTF. The CDR3 DNA sequence: TGTGCCAGCGGAACCGGGACAGGGGTCTATGGCTACACCTTC.